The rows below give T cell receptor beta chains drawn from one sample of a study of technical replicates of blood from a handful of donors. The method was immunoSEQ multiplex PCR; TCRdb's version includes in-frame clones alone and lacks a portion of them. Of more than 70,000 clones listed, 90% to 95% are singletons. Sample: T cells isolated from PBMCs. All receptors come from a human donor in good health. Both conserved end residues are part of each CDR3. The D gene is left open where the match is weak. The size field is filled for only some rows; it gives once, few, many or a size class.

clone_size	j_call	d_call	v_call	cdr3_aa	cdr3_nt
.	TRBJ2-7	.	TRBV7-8	CASSLAGTPIGEQYF	TGTGCCAGCAGCTTAGCCGGGACACCCATCGGGGAGCAGTACTTC
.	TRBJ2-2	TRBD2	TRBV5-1	CASSLEGTSGRSTGELFF	TGCGCCAGCAGCTTGGAAGGGACTAGCGGGAGGAGCACCGGGGAGCTGTTTTTT
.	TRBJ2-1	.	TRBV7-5	CVRSLYETIENEQFF	TGTGTCAGAAGCTTATACGAGACTATCGAAAATGAGCAGTTCTTC
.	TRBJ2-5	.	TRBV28	CASSVKQGLPGETQYF	TGTGCCAGCAGTGTAAAACAGGGTTTACCGGGGGAGACCCAGTACTTC
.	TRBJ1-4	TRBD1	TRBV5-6	CASSEGQGYEKLFF	TGTGCCAGCAGCGAGGGACAGGGGTATGAAAAACTGTTTTTT
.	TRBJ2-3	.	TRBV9	CASSVAGNTDTQYF	TGTGCCAGCAGCGTCGCGGGGAACACAGATACGCAGTATTTT
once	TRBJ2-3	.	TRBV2	CASSINYGTDTQYF	TGTGCCAGCTCGATAAACTACGGCACAGATACGCAGTATTTT
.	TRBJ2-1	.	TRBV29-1	CSVALAGLEQFF	TGCAGCGTTGCGCTAGCCGGTTTGGAGCAGTTCTTC
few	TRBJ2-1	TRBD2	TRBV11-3	CASSSTRGGRGNEQFF	TGTGCCAGCAGCTCTACCCGGGGCGGGAGAGGGAATGAGCAGTTCTTC
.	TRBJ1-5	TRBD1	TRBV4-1	CASSPGQGAGQPQHF	TGCGCCAGCAGTCCGGGACAGGGCGCCGGTCAGCCCCAGCATTTT
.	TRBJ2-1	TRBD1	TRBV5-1	CASSFRTGQGDNEQFF	TGCGCCAGCAGCTTTAGGACAGGGCAAGGGGACAATGAGCAGTTCTTC
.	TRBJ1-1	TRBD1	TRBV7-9	CASRQGDTEAFF	TGTGCCAGTAGACAGGGGGACACTGAAGCTTTCTTT
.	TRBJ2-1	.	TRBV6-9	CARRTDNEQFF	TGTGCCAGAAGGACTGACAATGAGCAGTTCTTC
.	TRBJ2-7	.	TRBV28	CASRPGGPSSYEQYF	TGTGCCAGCAGGCCGGGTGGCCCAAGCTCCTACGAGCAGTACTTC
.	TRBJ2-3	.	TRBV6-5	CASSYSSADTQYF	TGTGCCAGCAGTTACTCCTCAGCAGATACGCAGTATTTT
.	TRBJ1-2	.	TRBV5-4	CASSSLSSYGYTF	TGTGCCAGCAGCTCCCTGTCCAGCTATGGCTACACCTTC
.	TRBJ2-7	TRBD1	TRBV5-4	CASSGQGDPYEQYF	TGTGCCAGCAGTGGACAGGGAGATCCCTACGAGCAGTACTTC
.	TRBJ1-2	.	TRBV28	CASSFTGPEYGYTF	TGTGCCAGCAGTTTTACAGGGCCAGAGTATGGCTACACCTTC
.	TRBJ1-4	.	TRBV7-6	CASSTKGWGTSTNEKLFF	TGTGCCAGCAGCACGAAGGGCTGGGGCACCTCAACTAATGAAAAACTGTTTTTT
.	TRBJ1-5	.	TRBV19	CASSIDTGTLDSNQPQHF	TGTGCCAGTAGTATAGATACCGGGACACTGGATAGCAATCAGCCCCAGCATTTT
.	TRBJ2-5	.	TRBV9	CASSVGLDVETQYF	TGTGCCAGCAGCGTAGGACTAGACGTGGAGACCCAGTACTTC
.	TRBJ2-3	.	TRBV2	CASSEALQDRTSTDTQYF	TGTGCCAGCAGTGAAGCGCTTCAGGACAGAACTAGCACAGATACGCAGTATTTT
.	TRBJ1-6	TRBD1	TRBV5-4	CASSFQGEGSPLHF	TGTGCCAGCAGTTTTCAGGGGGAAGGTTCACCCCTCCACTTT
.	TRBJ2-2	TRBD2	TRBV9	CASSVTSGSTGELFF	TGTGCCAGCAGCGTAACTAGCGGGAGCACCGGGGAGCTGTTTTTT
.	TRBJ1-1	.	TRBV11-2	CASSLDHNTEAFF	TGTGCCAGCAGCTTAGACCATAACACTGAAGCTTTCTTT
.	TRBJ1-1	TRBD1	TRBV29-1	CSVDDRGRSTEAFF	TGCAGCGTTGATGACAGGGGTCGAAGCACTGAAGCTTTCTTT
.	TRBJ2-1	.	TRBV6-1	CASRVRNEQFF	TGTGCCAGCAGGGTTCGGAATGAGCAGTTCTTC
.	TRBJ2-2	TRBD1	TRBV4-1	CASSLRTGGSGELFF	TGCGCCAGCAGCCTCCGGACAGGGGGCTCCGGGGAGCTGTTTTTT
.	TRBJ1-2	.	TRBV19	CASTSSEVHGYTF	TGTGCCAGTACTAGTTCCGAGGTCCATGGCTACACCTTC
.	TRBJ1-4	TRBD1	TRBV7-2	CASSLFHGTAKSF	TGTGCCAGCAGCCTATTCCATGGGACAGCGAAATCTTTT
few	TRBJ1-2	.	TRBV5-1	CASSLSRGGYTF	TGCGCCAGCAGCTTGTCTCGGGGGGGCTACACCTTC
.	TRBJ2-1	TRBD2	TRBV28	CAVFEPGLAINEQFF	TGTGCCGTCTTCGAACCGGGACTAGCTATAAATGAGCAGTTCTTC
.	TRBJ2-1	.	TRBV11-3	CASSPQALAEQFF	TGTGCCAGCAGCCCGCAGGCGCTAGCAGAGCAGTTCTTC
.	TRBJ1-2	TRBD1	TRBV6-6	CASSSDRGYGYTF	TGTGCCAGCAGTTCGGACAGGGGTTATGGCTACACCTTC
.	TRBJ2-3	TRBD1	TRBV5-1	CASSSSKPGQQPTWTDTQYF	TGCGCCAGCAGCTCGTCAAAACCGGGACAGCAACCTACGTGGACAGATACGCAGTATTTT
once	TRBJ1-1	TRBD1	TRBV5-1	CASSSRDRGSGTEAFF	TGCGCCAGCAGCTCCCGGGACAGGGGATCGGGCACTGAAGCTTTCTTT
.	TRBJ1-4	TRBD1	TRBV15	CATSRGGTGRREKLFF	TGTGCCACCAGCAGAGGGGGGACAGGGCGGCGTGAAAAACTGTTTTTT
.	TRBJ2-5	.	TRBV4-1	CASSQDEGTLVDQYF	TGCGCCAGCAGCCAAGATGAGGGAACGCTAGTCGACCAGTACTTC
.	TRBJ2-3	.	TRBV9	CASSVRLTTDTQYF	TGTGCCAGCAGCGTGCGACTTACCACAGATACGCAGTATTTT
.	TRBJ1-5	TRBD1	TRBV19	CASSSRQGLDQPQHF	TGTGCCAGTAGTTCCCGACAGGGCCTCGATCAGCCCCAGCATTTT
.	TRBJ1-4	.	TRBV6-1	CASSEGQMKLFF	TGTGCCAGCAGTGAAGGGCAGATGAAACTGTTTTTT
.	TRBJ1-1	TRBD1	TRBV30	CAWSHRGSTEAFF	TGTGCCTGGAGTCACAGGGGGTCCACTGAAGCTTTCTTT
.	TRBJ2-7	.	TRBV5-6	CASSFTGSYEQYF	TGTGCCAGCAGCTTTACGGGCTCCTACGAGCAGTACTTC
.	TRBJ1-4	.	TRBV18	CASSPPGGPNEKLFF	TGTGCCAGCTCACCACCAGGAGGACCTAATGAAAAACTGTTTTTT
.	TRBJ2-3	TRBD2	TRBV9	CASSPGGFSTDTQYF	TGTGCCAGCAGCCCCGGGGGGTTTAGCACAGATACGCAGTATTTT
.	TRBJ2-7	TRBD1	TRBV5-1	CASSFGTGTGLYEQYF	TGCGCCAGCAGCTTCGGGACCGGGACAGGGTTGTACGAGCAGTACTTC
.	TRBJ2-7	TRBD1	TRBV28	CASRRDRGFDEQYF	TGTGCCAGCAGACGGGACAGGGGATTTGACGAGCAGTACTTC
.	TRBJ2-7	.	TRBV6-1	CASSEVKYEQYF	TGTGCCAGCAGTGAAGTTAAATACGAGCAGTACTTC
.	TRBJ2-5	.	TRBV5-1	CASSLGGGEETQYF	TGCGCCAGCAGCTTGGGAGGGGGGGAAGAGACCCAGTACTTC
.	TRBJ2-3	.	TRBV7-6	CASSPYGTDTQYF	TGTGCCAGCAGCCCTTATGGCACAGATACGCAGTATTTT
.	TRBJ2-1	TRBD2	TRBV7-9	CASSGTSGNSEQFF	TGTGCCAGCAGCGGGACTAGCGGGAATAGTGAGCAGTTCTTC